A single sample is the source of the 24 T cell receptor beta chains below, sequenced in a study of naive and memory T cell subsets (dated by TCRdb to about 2017). Library prep was done by UMI-ligation and nested PCR. Sequencing used an Illumina MiSeq. The beta constant-region primer was an equimolar mix of two oligonucleotides covering both TRBC1 and TRBC2. TCRdb applied fastp at Q25 and MiXCR to the public reads, then kept only in-frame beta chains. Identical CDR3 proteins give one entry, which carries the most common genes and DNA. The sample has roughly 140,000 distinct CDR3 sequences on record, approximately 15% of them singletons. About 0.14% of the sample comes from the top ten. Input material: naive CD4+ T cells from blood. The cell subset or site label corresponds to: naive T cells, CD45RA high CD27+. The receptors here all came from a human donor in good health.

The chain recombines TRBV5-1 with TRBJ1-1, with D hard to call. Germline V gives CDR1 SGHRS, CDR2 YFSETQ. The CDR3 consists of 15 residues. Trimming removed 3 bases from V and 1 base from J, with 13 bases in between. CDR3 residues: CASSSQRLGNTEAFF. In nucleotides, the CDR3 is TGCGCCAGCAGCTCCCAAAGACTGGGGAACACTGAAGCTTTCTTT.

The J gene is TRBJ2-3, the V gene TRBV29-1; D is unresolved. Germline loops: CDR1 SQVTM, CDR2 ANQGSEA. The V end was cut by 4 bases, the J end by 9 bases, with 8 bases between. There are 10 residues in the CDR3. This chain's CDR3 is CSVVVSTQYF. The DNA of the CDR3 is TGCAGCGTTGTTGTCAGCACGCAGTATTTT.

The chain joins TRBV3-1 to TRBJ1-2, with D maybe TRBD1 (5 bases). The CDR3 runs 16 residues. Germline values: CDR1 LGHDT, CDR2 YNNKEL (reference sequence). V gave up 1 base and J gave up 0 bases, with 12 bases separating them. The CDR3 sequence: CASSQGSGTTNYGYTF. The CDR3 DNA is TGTGCCAGCAGCCAAGGGTCAGGGACGACTAACTATGGCTACACCTTC.

The sample holds a few counts of this clonotype. V and J are TRBV20-1 and TRBJ1-3, with D unclear. Germline V gene data show CDR1 as DFQATT and CDR2 as SNEGSKA (reference sequence). This CDR3 is 13 amino acids long. The V end was cut by 1 base, the J end by 3 bases, with 7 bases between. CDR3 sequence: CSARATIGNTIYF. DNA for the CDR3: TGCAGTGCTAGAGCCACAATTGGAAACACCATATATTTT.

This clonotype was counted a few times. Written as DNA, the CDR3 is TGTGCCAGCAGTTCCTGGGGGGCATCGAACTATGGCTACACCTTC. This gives the protein CASSSWGASNYGYTF. J is TRBJ1-2 and V is TRBV28; the D gene is possibly TRBD1 (6 bases). Per germline, CDR1 MDHEN and CDR2 SYDVKM. The CDR3 has 15 residues. V was cut by 4 bases and J by 2 bases, with 14 bases left in between.

The chain carries TRBV18 and TRBJ1-1; D gene unclear. With 1 base removed from V and 0 bases from J, the gap between germline ends came to 6 bases. Germline values: CDR1 KGHSH, CDR2 LQKENI. The CDR3 loop spans 14 amino acids. The CDR3 loop is CASSPLGLNTEAFF. DNA for the CDR3: TGTGCCAGCTCACCACTAGGGCTGAACACTGAAGCTTTCTTT.

About this clonotype itself: Given a much more abundant clone one base away, this may be a read error. This chain uses TRBV12-3 or TRBV12-4 with TRBJ1-2, with TRBD1 matching over 10 bases. V was clipped by 5 bases and J by 3 bases; unmatched bases: 3. The CDR3 runs 14 residues. CDR3 bases: TGTGCCAGCAGTCCGGGACAGGGGTACTATGGCTACACCTTC. The encoded protein is CASSPGQGYYGYTF.

This clonotype has ten or more counts. The chain is built from TRBV7-8 and TRBJ2-7; possibly TRBD2 for D (6 bases). CDR3 length: 14 amino acids. Germline loops: CDR1 SGHVS, CDR2 FQNEAQ. Between the trimmed V and J ends, which lost 1 base and 7 bases, there was a span of 14 bases. This CDR3 reads CASSLGAGAGEQYF. As DNA, the CDR3 is TGTGCCAGCAGCTTAGGTGCCGGCGCGGGGGAGCAGTACTTC.

The rearrangement uses TRBV5-4 and TRBJ2-7; a possible D gene is TRBD1 (5 bases). Trimming left V 0 bases short and J 6 bases short, with 10 bases between. CDR3 length: 13 amino acids. Germline V gives CDR1 SGHNT, CDR2 YYREEE (reference sequence). CDR3 DNA sequence: TGTGCCAGCAGCTTGGATCCAGGGCGCGAGCAGTACTTC. It encodes CASSLDPGREQYF. Full variable domain (remainder filled in from reference TRBV5-4 and TRBJ2-7): ETGVTQSPTHLIKTRGQQVTLRCSSQSGHNTVSWYQQALGQGPQFIFQYYREEENGRGNFPPRFSGLQFPNYSSELNVNALELDDSALYLCASSLDPGREQYFGPGTRLTVT.

The rearrangement links TRBV12-3 or TRBV12-4 to TRBJ2-5; the D is unclear. Trimming took 7 bases from V and 5 from J, leaving 11 bases between them. The CDR3 covers 12 residues. CDR3 in amino acids: CASTQSRETQYF. For the CDR3, the DNA is TGTGCCAGCACCCAGAGTCGGGAGACCCAGTACTTC.

This clonotype was recorded a few times. The CDR3 DNA reads TGCGCCAGCAGTCTGGACAGGGTTTCTTATGGCTACACCTTC. Translating gives CASSLDRVSYGYTF. V is TRBV5-1 and J is TRBJ1-2; the match to TRBD1 covers 8 bases. The ends lost 5 bases at V and 5 bases at J; junction bases unmatched: 8. The CDR3 has 14 residues. CDR1 and CDR2 (germline): SGHRS, YFSETQ. The whole variable domain, remainder taken from reference TRBV5-1 and TRBJ1-2, is KAGVTQTPRYLIKTRGQQVTLSCSPISGHRSVSWYQQTPGQGLQFLFEYFSETQRNKGNFPGRFSGRQFSNSRSEMNVSTLELGDSALYLCASSLDRVSYGYTFGSGTRLTVV.

The chain has TRBV6-5 and TRBJ1-5; D is uncertain. This CDR3 contains 13 residues. V was clipped by 0 bases and J by 3 bases, with 3 bases between them. Germline V gene sequence: CDR1 MNHEY, CDR2 SVGAGI. CDR3 DNA sequence: TGTGCCAGCAGTTACTCTACCAATCAGCCCCAGCATTTT. This codes for CASSYSTNQPQHF.

This clonotype was seen a handful of times. The V gene is TRBV29-1, the J gene TRBJ2-2; a weak D match, TRBD2 (6 bases). CDR1 and CDR2 (germline): SQVTM, ANQGSEA. V dropped 4 bases and J dropped 5 bases, with 11 bases sitting between them. This CDR3 is 13 amino acids long. CDR3 sequence (DNA): TGCAGCGTTGCGGGAGTGGGGACCGGGGAGCTGTTTTTT. It translates to CSVAGVGTGELFF.

The V and J genes are TRBV4-1 and TRBJ2-7, with 8 bases aligning to TRBD1. Unmatched junction bases numbered 6, after V lost 5 bases and J lost 0 bases. This CDR3 is built from 15 residues. The V gene's germline CDR1 is MGHRA and CDR2 YSYEKL. The CDR3 nucleotides read TGCGCCAGCAGCAAAGGACAGGGACCCTCCTACGAGCAGTACTTC. Amino acid sequence: CASSKGQGPSYEQYF.

The rearrangement joins TRBV11-2 to TRBJ2-7, with 9 bases fitting TRBD1. In germline, CDR1 is SGHAT, CDR2 FQNNGV. V lost 1 base and J lost 4; bases outside the gene matches: 5. The CDR3 extends over 15 amino acids. For the CDR3, the DNA is TGTGCCAGCAGCTTAGGTGGGACAGGGTTATACGAGCAGTACTTC. This sequence encodes CASSLGGTGLYEQYF.

The chain is built from TRBV18 and TRBJ1-2, with 8 positions matching TRBD1. Per the germline V gene, CDR1 is KGHSH and CDR2 is LQKENI. Trimming at V came to 3 bases and at J to 7 bases, leaving 4 bases not matched to a gene. The CDR3 is made up of 13 amino acids. Here the CDR3 DNA reads TGTGCCAGCTCACCGGACAGGGTTGGTGGCTACACCTTC. Protein sequence: CASSPDRVGGYTF.

A few counts support this clonotype. The chain carries TRBV7-3 and TRBJ2-6; D remains ambiguous. This CDR3 is 17 amino acids long. The germline gives CDR1 SGHTA, CDR2 FQGTGA. V was shortened by 1 base and J by 2 bases, with 12 bases between the two germline ends. The chain's CDR3 is CASSLNPRATGANVLTF. The CDR3 DNA follows: TGTGCCAGCAGCTTAAATCCCCGTGCTACTGGGGCCAACGTCCTGACTTTC.

V is TRBV7-8 and J is TRBJ2-1, with D possibly being TRBD2 (5 bases). The CDR3 has 16 amino acids. The V gene lost 5 bases and the J gene lost 7 bases, with 21 bases spanning the gap. CDR1 is SGHVS, CDR2 FQNEAQ, per germline. CDR3 coding DNA: TGTGCCAGCAGCCAAAGGAGGCTTCCGGCATTTAATGAGCAGTTCTTC. Translating gives CASSQRRLPAFNEQFF.

V is TRBV6-2 or TRBV6-3 and J is TRBJ2-7, with 12 bases identical to TRBD2. Germline assignment: CDR1 MNHEY and CDR2 SVGEGT. J was trimmed by 4 bases and V by 11 bases; bases with no gene match: 15. The CDR3 is 16 amino acids. DNA of the CDR3: TGTGCCGCCACCGCGGGCCTAGCGGGAGGGCCTTACGAGCAGTACTTC. It yields the protein CAATAGLAGGPYEQYF.

This clonotype was recorded a few times. The chain couples TRBV15 to TRBJ2-2, with 7 positions matching TRBD2. The CDR3 covers 15 residues. The V segment lost 6 bases and the J segment 6 bases; nucleotides outside the gene matches: 10. CDR1 is LNHNV, CDR2 YYDKDF, per germline (reference sequence). Here the CDR3 reads CATRSGRALPGELFF. Written as DNA, the CDR3 is TGTGCCACCAGGAGTGGGAGGGCCCTTCCCGGGGAGCTGTTTTTT. Using reference TRBV15 and TRBJ2-2 for the parts outside the CDR3, the full variable domain is DAMVIQNPRYQVTQFGKPVTLSCSQTLNHNVMYWYQQKSSQAPKLLFHYYDKDFNNEADTPDNFQSRRPNTSFCFLDIRSPGLGDTAMYLCATRSGRALPGELFFGEGSRLTVL.

The CDR3 region has the DNA TGTGCCATCAGTGAGTTTGGACGAGCGCCGGGGGCCCAGTACTTC. It is translated as CAISEFGRAPGAQYF. The rearrangement links TRBV10-3 to TRBJ2-5, with D possibly matching TRBD2 (6 bases). V gave up 1 base and J gave up 9 bases, with 18 bases separating them. CDR1 and CDR2 from the germline V gene are ENHRY and SYGVKD. The CDR3 extends over 15 amino acids.

The V call is TRBV20-1, the J call TRBJ2-1; TRBD2 aligns across 9 bases. CDR3 length: 14 amino acids. Trimming cost V 6 bases and J 8 bases; bases outside gene matches: 11. Germline V CDR1 and CDR2: DFQATT, SNEGSKA (reference sequence). In nucleotides, the CDR3 is TGCAGTGCAAATAGCGGGAGCCTTGGGGATGAGCAGTTCTTC. This codes for CSANSGSLGDEQFF.

In this sample, this clonotype turned up a few times. The V gene is TRBV11-2, the J gene TRBJ2-7; a weak D match, TRBD1 (6 bases). The length of the CDR3 is 14 residues. Trimming removed 3 bases from V and 2 bases from J, with 11 bases in between. Germline V gene lookup returns CDR1 SGHAT and CDR2 FQNNGV. CDR3 in amino acids: CASSLGTRAYEQYF. The DNA for the CDR3 is TGTGCCAGCAGCTTGGGGACAAGGGCCTACGAGCAGTACTTC.

This clonotype was recorded a few times. V usage is TRBV20-1 and J usage is TRBJ2-3, with D perhaps matching TRBD2 (5 bases). V was cut by 0 bases and J by 6 bases, with 10 bases left in between. Germline assignment: CDR1 DFQATT and CDR2 SNEGSKA (reference sequence). This CDR3 has 13 residues. The CDR3 bases are TGCAGTGCTAGAGATCTCGGACTGGATACGCAGTATTTT. This sequence encodes CSARDLGLDTQYF.